Sequencing of this T cell receptor beta chain was carried out in a study of STAT3 mutations in large granular lymphocyte leukemia. Study summary: About 38% of treated T-LGLL patients showed hematologic response to immunosuppression.

On this clone itself: Its antigen is as yet unknown. One end of the junction fails to match germline, which may point to a read error.

Study-wide results and caveats: Treatment regimens differed across patients between samplings. TCR clonotype switching after therapy occurred in about 35% of the 18 patients. In T-cell large granular lymphocyte leukemia, about half of patients showed multiple immunodominant subclonotypes.

Germline CDR1 is SSHAT and CDR2 is FNYEAQ (reference sequence). The CDR3 sequence is 13 residues long. Each sample's TCRbeta library yielded on average around 41,000 productive templates. Assay: immunoSEQ multiplex PCR; the TCRdb copy retains only in-frame clones and omits some. The repertoire holds around 29,000 clones, with approximately 86% as singletons. The chain carries TRBV7-7 and TRBJ2-5, with a tentative D call TRBD2 (6 bases). This receptor was identified in a man between 60 and 75 years old with T-cell large granular lymphocyte leukemia. Some clones in this sample may be carry-over from other donors' samples. Sequencing was carried out using peripheral blood mononuclear cells. CDR3 residues: CASSKAREETQYF. The CDR3 DNA reads TGTGCTAGCAGCAAGGCCCGGGAGGAGACCCAGTACTTC. Full variable domain (remainder filled in from reference TRBV7-7 and TRBJ2-5): GAGVSQSPRYKVTKRGQDVTLRCDPISSHATLYWYQQALGQGPEFLTYFNYEAQPDKSGLPSDRFSAERPEGSISTLTIQRTEQRDSAMYRCASSKAREETQYFGPGTRLLVL.